Shown below are 14 T cell receptor beta chains from a single sample sequenced in a study of neurological immune-mediated disorders. One entry per CDR3 protein results from TCRdb running MiXCR on the 5' RACE reads. The repertoire has around 29,000 distinct CDR3 sequences, approximately 5.3% of them found once; the top ten carry more than 2%. The material sequenced was CD4+ T cells from blood. The receptors were gathered from a woman in her 50s in good health.

This clonotype was seen ten or more times. The V and J genes are TRBV19 and TRBJ1-5; D uncertain. Per the germline V gene, CDR1 is LNHDA and CDR2 is SQIVND (reference sequence). CDR3 length: 16 amino acids. The V and J ends lost 4 bases and 2 bases respectively, with 15 bases between them. Here the CDR3 reads CASSTTPRGGNQPQHF. CDR3 DNA sequence: TGTGCCAGTAGTACCACCCCCCGCGGCGGCAATCAGCCCCAGCATTTT.

This clonotype was counted ten times or more. CDR3 amino acids: CASSSSSVGYNEQFF. The CDR3 DNA reads TGTGCCAGCAGCTCCTCTTCTGTAGGGTACAATGAGCAGTTCTTC. This chain joins TRBV7-3 and TRBJ2-1, with D hard to call. The ends were cut back, 4 bases at V and 4 bases at J, with 14 bases in the middle. The CDR3 contains 15 residues. Per germline, CDR1 SGHTA and CDR2 FQGTGA.

Many counts were recorded for this clonotype. The CDR3 sequence is CASSLRERGAKYF. CDR3 nucleotides: TGTGCCAGCAGCCTTCGTGAGCGGGGCGCGAAGTACTTC. This chain connects TRBV7-2 to TRBJ2-7; TRBD2 aligns across 7 bases. J gave up 11 bases and V 5 bases, and 12 bases lay outside the gene matches. Germline V gene sequence: CDR1 SGHTA, CDR2 FQGNSA. The CDR3 loop spans 13 amino acids. Full variable domain (missing parts from reference TRBV7-2 and TRBJ2-7): GAGVSQSPSNKVTEKGKDVELRCDPISGHTALYWYRQSLGQGLEFLIYFQGNSAPDKSGLPSDRFSAERTGGSVSTLTIQRTQQEDSAVYLCASSLRERGAKYFGPGTRLTVT.

The genes are TRBV28 and TRBJ1-2, with unresolved D. Trimming removed 2 bases from V and 2 bases from J, with 12 bases in between. The CDR3 extends over 15 amino acids. Germline V lookup: CDR1 MDHEN, CDR2 SYDVKM. DNA of the CDR3: TGTGCCAGCAGTTTAAACGGCGGGCAGAACTATGGCTACACCTTC. Translation gives CASSLNGGQNYGYTF.

This clonotype was detected ten times or more. V is TRBV7-2 and J is TRBJ2-1, with 9 bases that match TRBD1. There are 15 residues in the CDR3. Losses at the gene ends were 1 base for V and 3 bases for J; bases not matched to a gene: 1. CDR1 is SGHTA, CDR2 FQGNSA, per germline. CDR3 residues: CASSLGDRVYNEQFF. DNA of the CDR3: TGTGCCAGCAGCTTAGGGGACAGGGTCTACAATGAGCAGTTCTTC.

This clonotype was counted at least ten times. The chain employs TRBV4-1 and TRBJ2-3; D remains unclear. Trimming removed 1 base at V and 6 bases at J, with 8 bases between. The CDR3 length is 13 residues. The V gene's germline CDR1 is MGHRA and CDR2 YSYEKL. CDR3 DNA sequence: TGCGCCAGCAGCCAAGTAAGTGGGGATACGCAGTATTTT. It encodes CASSQVSGDTQYF.

This clonotype has ten or more counts. The CDR3 region is CASSFGPLTGELFF. CDR3 nucleotides: TGTGCCAGCAGCTTTGGCCCACTCACCGGGGAGCTGTTTTTT. This chain joins TRBV5-6 and TRBJ2-2; D unclear. The ends were cut back, 2 bases at V and 4 bases at J, with 9 bases in the middle. In germline, CDR1 is SGHDT, CDR2 YYEEEE. There are 14 residues in the CDR3.

This clonotype has ten or more counts. The V gene is TRBV27, the J gene TRBJ2-3; 11 nucleotides match TRBD1. V lost 6 bases and J lost 4; bases outside the gene matches: 3. This CDR3 comprises 14 residues. Germline V gene data show CDR1 as MNHEY and CDR2 as SMNVEV (reference sequence). The CDR3 DNA reads TGTGCCAGCAGGAAGGACAGGGGGCCAGATACGCAGTATTTT. Protein product: CASRKDRGPDTQYF.

This clonotype was counted at least ten times. The chain joins TRBV6-6 to TRBJ2-7; no reliable D call. The CDR3 contains 13 residues. The germline V gene encodes CDR1 MNHNY and CDR2 SVGAGI (reference sequence). Trimming left V 5 bases short and J 3 bases short, with 11 bases between. The CDR3 protein is CASSQGPNYEQYF. The CDR3 DNA sequence: TGTGCCAGCAGTCAAGGGCCAAACTACGAGCAGTACTTC.

This clonotype was detected ten times or more. The CDR3 coding sequence is TGCAGTGCTCCGGCGGCACAGCCCCTTAATGAGCAGTTCTTC. Its translation: CSAPAAQPLNEQFF. The V gene is TRBV20-1, the J gene TRBJ2-1; D gene uncertain. V was trimmed by 5 bases and J by 7 bases, leaving 18 bases between them. Germline V gene lookup returns CDR1 DFQATT and CDR2 SNEGSKA (reference sequence). This CDR3 has 14 residues.

In its sample, this clonotype is medium-sized (0.01 to 0.1%). The genes are TRBV5-1 and TRBJ1-5; D is possibly TRBD1 (5 bases). The ends were cut back, 0 bases at V and 7 bases at J, with 11 bases in the middle. Germline lookup yields CDR1 SGHRS and CDR2 YFSETQ. The CDR3 loop spans 14 amino acids. The CDR3 DNA is TGCGCCAGCAGCTTGGCGGGGGACCGGCAGCCCCAGCATTTT. Its protein product is CASSLAGDRQPQHF. Filled out from reference TRBV5-1 and TRBJ1-5, the complete variable domain reads KAGVTQTPRYLIKTRGQQVTLSCSPISGHRSVSWYQQTPGQGLQFLFEYFSETQRNKGNFPGRFSGRQFSNSRSEMNVSTLELGDSALYLCASSLAGDRQPQHFGDGTRLSIL.

This clonotype has more than one count but fewer than ten. The chain links TRBV27 to TRBJ2-7; the D gene is possibly TRBD2 (5 bases). The ends were cut back, 2 bases at V and 2 bases at J, with 10 bases in the middle. In germline, CDR1 is MNHEY, CDR2 SMNVEV (reference sequence). The CDR3 totals 14 residues. For the CDR3, the DNA is TGTGCCAGCAGTTTAGGGCCAGCGGCCTACGAGCAGTACTTC. Translating gives CASSLGPAAYEQYF.

This clonotype was seen many times. The V call is TRBV20-1, the J call TRBJ2-1, with 12 bases aligning to TRBD2. The trim removed 3 bases at V and 9 bases at J, leaving 9 bases unmatched. Germline lookup yields CDR1 DFQATT and CDR2 SNEGSKA (reference sequence). This CDR3 is built from 15 residues. CDR3 nucleotides: TGCAGTGCTAGTGTCCTAGCGGGAGGGTATGGTGAGCAGTTCTTC. Its protein is CSASVLAGGYGEQFF.

The sample holds many counts of this clonotype. The V and J genes are TRBV18 and TRBJ2-7; 8 nucleotides align to TRBD1. This CDR3 has 14 residues. V was clipped by 6 bases and J by 7 bases; unmatched bases: 11. Germline values: CDR1 KGHSH, CDR2 LQKENI. The CDR3 nucleotides are TGTGCCAGCTCGCTCCTCCCGACAGGGGATGAGCAGTACTTC. This gives the protein CASSLLPTGDEQYF.